This record covers a single T cell receptor beta chain. This table comes from immunoSEQ multiplex PCR, and its TCRdb copy is limited to in-frame clones, with some not included. The table shows around 98,000 clones, with under 85% occurring only once. The data belong to a study of blood T cell repertoires in COVID-19. Study information: Samples taken during acute and convalescent COVID-19 were collected in the United States, Italy and Spain. Sample material is recorded as cDNA or gDNA derived from T cells, B-cell-depleted T cells, or PBMCs.

The CDR3 covers 17 residues. CDR1 and CDR2 from the germline V gene are ENHRY and SYGVKD. V was trimmed by 0 bases and J by 0 bases, leaving 15 bases between them. This chain uses TRBV10-3 with TRBJ2-7; no firm D call. The material sequenced was peripheral blood. This TCR was sampled from a man aged 70-80 years with acute or convalescent COVID-19. The CDR3 DNA reads as TGTGCCATCAGTGAGTCCCGAATCGTCTCGGGCTCCTACGAGCAGTACTTC. Translated, it gives CAISESRIVSGSYEQYF.